This TCR beta chain is drawn from a study of T cell repertoires in cytomegalovirus infection. The overall study: Researchers turned to recently identified HLA-C-restricted CMV epitopes as well as well-studied HLA-B-restricted ones. It was the public TCR beta signatures that indicated both CMV infection and matching HLA type. Regarding the study as a whole: Across the ex vivo response, the dominant clonotypes were HLA-C-restricted CMV-specific TCR beta clonotypes. Accumulated public TCR beta family frequency recognized individuals carrying CMV together with the relevant HLA.

TCRdb analysed the reads with MiXCR anew, one entry per CDR3 protein. Here the sample spans 750,000 to 900,000 distinct CDR3 sequences, about 29% being singletons. This CDR3 is 15 amino acids long. V lost 5 bases and J lost 0; bases outside the gene matches: 7. The V gene's germline CDR1 is DFQATT and CDR2 SNEGSKA (reference sequence). In regard to this clonotype: What it recognizes is unknown.

The chain joins TRBV20-1 to TRBJ2-3; TRBD2 aligns across 8 bases. This clonotype originated in a human donor in good health (CMV status not recorded). Some clones in this sample may be carry-over from other donors' samples. Sequencing used cultured CD8+ T cells from PBMCs, obtained from culture after CMV antigen stimulation. CDR3: CSAPRGGGSTDTQYF. The DNA of the CDR3 is TGCAGTGCTCCTCGTGGCGGGGGGAGCACAGATACGCAGTATTTT.